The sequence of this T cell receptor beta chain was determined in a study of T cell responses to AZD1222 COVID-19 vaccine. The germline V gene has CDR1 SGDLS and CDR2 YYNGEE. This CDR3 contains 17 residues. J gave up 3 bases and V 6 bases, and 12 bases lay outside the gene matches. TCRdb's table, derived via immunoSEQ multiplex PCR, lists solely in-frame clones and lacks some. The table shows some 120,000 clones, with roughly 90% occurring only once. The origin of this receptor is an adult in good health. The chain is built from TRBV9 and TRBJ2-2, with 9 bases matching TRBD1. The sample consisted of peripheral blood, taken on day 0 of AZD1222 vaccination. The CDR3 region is CASTMTGGYYYTGELFF. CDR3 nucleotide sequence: TGTGCCAGCACCATGACAGGGGGGTATTATTACACCGGGGAGCTGTTTTTT.